These T cell receptor beta chains were read from a single sample in a study of CD8 T cells in ankylosing spondylitis. In TCRdb, the 5' RACE reads were re-called with MiXCR into one record per CDR3 protein. The repertoire includes hundreds of thousands of distinct CDR3 sequences, 10% to 15% of them detected once, and approximately 0.51% sits in the top ten. The sequencing sample was made of blood, either unsorted or a sorted T cell fraction (not recorded which). The source is a male donor with ankylosing spondylitis. The conserved cysteine and the conserved F or W are not part of the CDR3 here. The order of the fields is V gene, J gene, CDR3 protein.

v_call: TRBV7-2
j_call: TRBJ2-5
cdr3_aa: ASSLAYAEETQY

v_call: TRBV20-1
j_call: TRBJ2-5
cdr3_aa: SASGTSGRGGYHSETQY

v_call: TRBV7-9
j_call: TRBJ1-2
cdr3_aa: ASSLPGTDNSGYT

v_call: TRBV28
j_call: TRBJ2-6
cdr3_aa: ASSRGGGTGANVLT

v_call: TRBV20-1
j_call: TRBJ2-6
cdr3_aa: SALDRGSGANVLT

v_call: TRBV6-2/TRBV6-3
j_call: TRBJ2-1
cdr3_aa: ASSRLLPGTSSSYNEQF

v_call: TRBV5-1
j_call: TRBJ2-2
cdr3_aa: ASSRGQGRYTGELF

v_call: TRBV6-5
j_call: TRBJ2-3
cdr3_aa: ASSVTGLSGIVTDTQY

v_call: TRBV9
j_call: TRBJ2-3
cdr3_aa: ASSVGNSGSTQY

v_call: TRBV29-1
j_call: TRBJ1-1
cdr3_aa: SVAGSNTEAF

v_call: TRBV28
j_call: TRBJ2-7
cdr3_aa: ASSYANSYEQY